This is a list of T cell receptor beta chains from one sample in a study of T-cell memory formation after mild COVID-19. TCRdb reprocessed the 5' RACE reads via MiXCR and lists one record per CDR3 protein. This table has about 82,000 distinct CDR3 sequences, 9.5% to 15% appearing once. Sequenced material: PBMCs or a T cell subset sorted from them (not recorded which). The receptor source for this set is a man between 18 and 29 years old who had mild COVID-19 (a few samples of this study predate the infection). Cell type and time point are not known. The CDR3 runs from the conserved cysteine through the conserved F or W. A D gene is named only where the DNA matches it firmly. Size is omitted from some rows. Given values are once, few, many or a class for expanded clones.

abundance,j_gene,v_gene,d_gene,CDR3aa,CDR3nt
.,TRBJ1-2,TRBV15,TRBD1,CATSEQGNNYGYTF,TGTGCCACCAGCGAACAGGGGAATAACTATGGCTACACCTTC
few,TRBJ2-7,TRBV6-2/TRBV6-3,.,CASRFSVQGTAYEQYF,TGTGCCAGCAGATTCAGCGTGCAAGGGACGGCCTACGAGCAGTACTTC
few,TRBJ2-3,TRBV11-2,.,CASSLRDTQYF,TGTGCCAGCAGCTTACGAGATACGCAGTATTTT
.,TRBJ1-1,TRBV4-1,.,CASSHPEGGNTEAFF,TGCGCCAGCAGCCATCCCGAAGGGGGAAACACTGAAGCTTTCTTT
.,TRBJ2-3,TRBV7-9,.,CASSPPFLRGGTDTQYF,TGTGCCAGCAGCCCCCCTTTCCTCAGGGGTGGCACAGATACGCAGTATTTT
many,TRBJ2-1,TRBV6-2/TRBV6-3,TRBD2,CASSLTSGSYNEQFF,TGTGCCAGCAGTTTGACTAGCGGCTCCTACAATGAGCAGTTCTTC
few,TRBJ2-7,TRBV12-3/TRBV12-4,.,CASSPGHYEQYF,TGTGCCAGCAGCCCGGGACATTACGAGCAGTACTTC
few,TRBJ2-7,TRBV20-1,.,CSARGGSHEQYF,TGCAGTGCCCGAGGGGGTAGCCACGAGCAGTACTTC
many,TRBJ2-5,TRBV19,TRBD2,CASSLTSGGFETQYF,TGTGCCAGTAGCTTGACTAGCGGGGGGTTTGAGACCCAGTACTTC
.,TRBJ2-1,TRBV7-8,TRBD2,CASSETSGGADEQFF,TGTGCCAGCAGCGAGACTAGCGGGGGGGCGGATGAGCAGTTCTTC
.,TRBJ1-1,TRBV19,.,CASTVSGTEAFF,TGTGCCAGCACGGTCTCGGGGACTGAAGCTTTCTTT
many,TRBJ2-1,TRBV7-9,.,CASSLVGGNEQFF,TGTGCCAGCAGCTTAGTAGGCGGCAATGAGCAGTTCTTC
.,TRBJ2-3,TRBV11-2,TRBD2,CASSYSGGLSDTQYF,TGTGCCAGCAGCTACAGCGGGGGGCTTTCAGATACGCAGTATTTT
few,TRBJ1-2,TRBV10-3,.,CAISDDRLYGYTF,TGTGCCATCAGTGATGACAGGCTGTATGGCTACACCTTC
.,TRBJ2-7,TRBV29-1,.,CSVEGDYEQYF,TGCAGCGTTGAAGGTGACTACGAGCAGTACTTC
few,TRBJ1-1,TRBV29-1,TRBD1,CSVEDGTGQGPAFF,TGCAGCGTTGAAGATGGAACTGGACAGGGACCAGCTTTCTTT
.,TRBJ1-2,TRBV20-1,.,CSARDLGNRVFGYTF,TGCAGTGCTAGAGATTTAGGAAACAGGGTTTTTGGCTACACCTTC
.,TRBJ1-1,TRBV10-3,.,CAISESAGLTEAFF,TGTGCCATCAGTGAGTCGGCAGGGCTGACTGAAGCTTTCTTT
.,TRBJ1-1,TRBV6-6,.,CASSIPEVRRTEAFF,TGTGCCAGCAGTATCCCCGAGGTACGGCGAACTGAAGCTTTCTTT
many,TRBJ2-1,TRBV9,.,CASSVDGNYNEQFF,TGTGCCAGCAGCGTAGACGGGAACTACAATGAGCAGTTCTTC
few,TRBJ2-2,TRBV9,.,CASSTPGLKAGELFF,TGTGCCAGCAGCACCCCGGGTCTGAAGGCCGGGGAGCTGTTTTTT
few,TRBJ2-1,TRBV12-3/TRBV12-4,.,CASSSAGAGVNEEQFF,TGTGCCAGCAGTTCCGCGGGGGCGGGGGTTAACGAGGAGCAGTTCTTC
few,TRBJ2-3,TRBV7-2,.,CASSLNWGPSTDTQYF,TGTGCCAGCAGCTTAAATTGGGGGCCCAGCACAGATACGCAGTATTTT
many,TRBJ2-3,TRBV6-4,.,CASSQRDTDTQYF,TGTGCCAGCAGTCAAAGGGATACAGATACGCAGTATTTT
.,TRBJ2-1,TRBV7-9,.,CASSSADEQFF,TGTGCCAGCAGCTCGGCCGACGAGCAGTTCTTC
.,TRBJ1-1,TRBV7-9,.,CASSLSGALSTEAFF,TGTGCCAGCAGCTTATCAGGGGCGTTGAGCACTGAAGCTTTCTTT
.,TRBJ1-5,TRBV7-2,.,CASSVTGFSNQPQHF,TGTGCCAGCAGCGTAACAGGGTTTAGCAATCAGCCCCAGCATTTT
few,TRBJ1-4,TRBV6-6,.,CASSHRGTNEKLFF,TGTGCCAGCAGTCATCGGGGCACTAATGAAAAACTGTTTTTT
few,TRBJ1-4,TRBV29-1,.,CSVEGRGYNEKLFF,TGCAGCGTTGAAGGTCGGGGGTATAATGAAAAACTGTTTTTT
.,TRBJ2-5,TRBV7-9,.,CASSTQQWGWETQYF,TGTGCCAGCAGCACGCAACAGTGGGGTTGGGAGACCCAGTACTTC
few,TRBJ2-7,TRBV12-3/TRBV12-4,TRBD2,CASSTWTAGGYEQYF,TGTGCCAGCAGCACCTGGACGGCGGGGGGGTACGAGCAGTACTTC